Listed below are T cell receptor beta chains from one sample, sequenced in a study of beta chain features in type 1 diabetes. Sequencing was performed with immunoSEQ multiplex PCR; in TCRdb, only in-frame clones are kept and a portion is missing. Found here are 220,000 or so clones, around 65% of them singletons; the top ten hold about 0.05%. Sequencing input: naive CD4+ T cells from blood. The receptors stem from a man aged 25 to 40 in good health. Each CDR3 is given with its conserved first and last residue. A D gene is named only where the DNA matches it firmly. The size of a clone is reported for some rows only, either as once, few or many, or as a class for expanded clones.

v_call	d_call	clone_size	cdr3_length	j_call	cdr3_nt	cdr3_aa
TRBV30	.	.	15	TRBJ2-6	TGTGCCTGGAGTAATAACAGGGCTGGGGCCAACGTCCTGACTTTC	CAWSNNRAGANVLTF
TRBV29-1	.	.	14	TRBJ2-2	TGCAGCGTCGGTCGGACAGAGCAAACCGGGGAGCTGTTTTTT	CSVGRTEQTGELFF
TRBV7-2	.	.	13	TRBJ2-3	TGTGCCAGCAGCTCTCGACCCATAGATACGCAGTATTTT	CASSSRPIDTQYF
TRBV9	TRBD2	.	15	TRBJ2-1	TGTGCCAGCAGTTTAGCGGGGGTAAACTACAATGAGCAGTTCTTC	CASSLAGVNYNEQFF
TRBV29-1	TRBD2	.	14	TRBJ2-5	TGCAGCGTTGTACGTTCGGGAGGGCAAGAGACCCAGTACTTC	CSVVRSGGQETQYF
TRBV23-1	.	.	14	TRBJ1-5	TGCGCCAGCAGTCAATCGCAGGGCGGTCAGCCCCAGCATTTT	CASSQSQGGQPQHF
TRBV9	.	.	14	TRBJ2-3	TGTGCCAGCAGCGAGAGTACTAGCACAGATACGCAGTATTTT	CASSESTSTDTQYF
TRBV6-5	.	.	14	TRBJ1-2	TGTGCCAGTGATGATGGGACACTCAGGGGTGGCTACACCTTC	CASDDGTLRGGYTF
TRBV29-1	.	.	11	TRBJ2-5	TGCAGCGTTGAAGGGAACGGGGTCCAGTACTTC	CSVEGNGVQYF
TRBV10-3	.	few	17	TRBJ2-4	TGTGCCATCAGTGAGTCAGGGGGGAGTCCAGCCAAAAACATTCAGTACTTC	CAISESGGSPAKNIQYF
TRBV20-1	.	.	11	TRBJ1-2	TGCAGTGCTGTCCATATGGAAGGCTACACCTTC	CSAVHMEGYTF
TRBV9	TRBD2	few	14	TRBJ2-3	TGTGCCAGCAGCGTAGCTATTAGCGGGCAGTGGCAGTATTTT	CASSVAISGQWQYF
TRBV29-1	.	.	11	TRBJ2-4	TGCAGCTTCGGAGGAAGGAACATTCAGTACTTC	CSFGGRNIQYF
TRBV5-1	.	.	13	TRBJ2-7	TGCGCCAGCAGCCACGATACCTTCTACGAGCAGTACTTC	CASSHDTFYEQYF
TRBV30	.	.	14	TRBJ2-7	TGTGCCTGGTCCGGCGGAAAGGGAAGTAGCGAGCAGTACTTC	CAWSGGKGSSEQYF
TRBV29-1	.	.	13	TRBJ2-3	TGCAGCGTTGTGGGCAGGTACACAGATACGCAGTATTTT	CSVVGRYTDTQYF
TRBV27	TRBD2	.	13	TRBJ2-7	TGTGCCAGCGGACTAGCGGGAGCCTACGAGCAGTACTTC	CASGLAGAYEQYF
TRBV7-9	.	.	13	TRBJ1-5	TGTGCCAGCAGCCGTGGGCAGGGGCAGCCCCAGCATTTT	CASSRGQGQPQHF
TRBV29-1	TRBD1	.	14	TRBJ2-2	TGCAGCGTCTGGACAGGGCTGAACACCGGGGAGCTGTTTTTT	CSVWTGLNTGELFF
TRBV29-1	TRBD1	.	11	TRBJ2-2	TGCAGCACACAGGGGGCCGGGGAGCTGTTTTTT	CSTQGAGELFF
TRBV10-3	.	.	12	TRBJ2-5	TGTGCCATCAGTGAGTCGCGAGAGACCCAGTACTTC	CAISESRETQYF
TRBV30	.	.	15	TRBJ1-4	TGTGCCTGGAGTGTAGGGCAGGGAGCGTTTGAAAAACTGTTTTTT	CAWSVGQGAFEKLFF
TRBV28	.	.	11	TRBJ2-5	TGTGCCAGCAGTATCCAAGAGACCCAGTACTTC	CASSIQETQYF
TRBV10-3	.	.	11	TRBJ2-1	TGTGCCATCCGTGAGGTGAATGAGCAGTTCTTC	CAIREVNEQFF
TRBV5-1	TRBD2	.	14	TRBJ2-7	TGCGCCAGCAGCTTGGGGACTAGCAACTATGAGCAGTACTTC	CASSLGTSNYEQYF
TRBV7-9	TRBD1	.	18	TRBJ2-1	TGTGCCAGCAGCAAATCGGACAGGAGGTTGAGCTCCTACAATGAGCAGTTCTTC	CASSKSDRRLSSYNEQFF
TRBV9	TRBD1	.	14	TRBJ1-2	TGTGCCAGCAGCGCGGGACAGGGGGTTGATGGCTACACCTTC	CASSAGQGVDGYTF
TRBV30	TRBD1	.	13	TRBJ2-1	TGTGCCTGGAGTGTCGACAGGGTCGTTGAGCAGTTCTTC	CAWSVDRVVEQFF
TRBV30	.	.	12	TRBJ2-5	TGTGCCTGGAGTCCAGTTCAAGAGACCCAGTACTTC	CAWSPVQETQYF
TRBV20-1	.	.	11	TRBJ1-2	TGCAGTGCTAGAGGCAGTAATGGCTACACCTTC	CSARGSNGYTF
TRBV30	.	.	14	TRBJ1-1	TGTGCCTGGAGTGTAGGCAGGGTAAGCACTGAAGCTTTCTTT	CAWSVGRVSTEAFF
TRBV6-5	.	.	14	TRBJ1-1	TGTGCCAGCAGCAGAGGGGAGGGAAGGACTGAAGCTTTCTTT	CASSRGEGRTEAFF
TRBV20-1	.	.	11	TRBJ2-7	TGCAGTGCTAGTGGCCGGGGGGAGCAGTACTTC	CSASGRGEQYF
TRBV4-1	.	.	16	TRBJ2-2	TGCGCCAGCAGCCAAGAAGGAGGGGGAAACACCGGGGAGCTGTTTTTT	CASSQEGGGNTGELFF
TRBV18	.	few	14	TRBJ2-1	TGTGCCAGCTCACGCCCCCCCGGGTACAATGAGCAGTTCTTC	CASSRPPGYNEQFF
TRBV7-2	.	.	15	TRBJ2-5	TGTGCCAGCAGCTTAATCAAACAGGGATTGGAGACCCAGTACTTC	CASSLIKQGLETQYF
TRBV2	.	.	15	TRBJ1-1	TGTGCCAGCAGCGCCTTGGACTGGCGGAGGACTGAAGCTTTCTTT	CASSALDWRRTEAFF
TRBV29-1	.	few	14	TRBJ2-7	TGCAGCGTTGGCTTCTGGGCGCGATACTACGAGCAGTACTTC	CSVGFWARYYEQYF
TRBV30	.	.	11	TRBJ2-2	TGTGCCTGGAGTTCAGCCGGGGAGCTGTTTTTT	CAWSSAGELFF
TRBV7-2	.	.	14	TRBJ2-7	TGTGCCAGCAGCCCACTACAGGGATCCGGCGAGCAGTACTTC	CASSPLQGSGEQYF
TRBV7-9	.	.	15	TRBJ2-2	TGTGCCAGCAGCTCGTGGACGGTATACACCGGGGAGCTGTTTTTT	CASSSWTVYTGELFF
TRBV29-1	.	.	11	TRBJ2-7	TGCAGCGTCCATGTGGCCTCAGAGCAGTACTTC	CSVHVASEQYF
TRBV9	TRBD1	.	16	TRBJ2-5	TGTGCCAGCAGCGTGCGAGGGACAGATTGGGGAGAGACCCAGTACTTC	CASSVRGTDWGETQYF
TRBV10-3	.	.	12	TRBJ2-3	TGTGCCTCCCGGGCGGGCACAGATACGCAGTATTTT	CASRAGTDTQYF
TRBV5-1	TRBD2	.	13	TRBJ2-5	TGCGCCAGCAGCTCGGGACTACCGGAGACCCAGTACTTC	CASSSGLPETQYF
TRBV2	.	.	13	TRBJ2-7	TGTGCCAGCAGCGTAGGGAGGACCTACGAGCAGTACTTC	CASSVGRTYEQYF
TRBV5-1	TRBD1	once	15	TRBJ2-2	TGCGCCAGCAGCCCACCCCAGGACAGGGACGGGGAGCTGTTTTTT	CASSPPQDRDGELFF
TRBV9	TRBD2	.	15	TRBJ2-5	TGTGCCAGCAGCGTAGGGACTAGCGAGATTGAGACCCAGTACTTC	CASSVGTSEIETQYF
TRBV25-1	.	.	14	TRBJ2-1	TGTGCCAGCAGTGAATCCGGACAGAGGAATGAGCAGTTCTTC	CASSESGQRNEQFF
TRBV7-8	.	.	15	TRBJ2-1	TGTGCCAGCAGCAGTCGCGACAGCTCCTACAATGAGCAGTTCTTC	CASSSRDSSYNEQFF
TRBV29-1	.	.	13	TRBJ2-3	TGCAGCGCACAGGGGACTATCACAGATACGCAGTATTTT	CSAQGTITDTQYF
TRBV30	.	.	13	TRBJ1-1	TGTGCCTGGAGTAAAGGGGGAAACACTGAAGCTTTCTTT	CAWSKGGNTEAFF
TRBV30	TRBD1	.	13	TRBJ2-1	TGTGCCTGGAAAAAGACAGGGGAAAATGAGCAGTTCTTC	CAWKKTGENEQFF
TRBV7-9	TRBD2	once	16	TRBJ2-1	TGTGCCAGCAGCCGACGGACTAGCGGCGAAATCAATGAGCAGTTCTTC	CASSRRTSGEINEQFF
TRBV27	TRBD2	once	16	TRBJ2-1	TGTGCCAGCAGTCCGCCCCCAGCGGGAGTAAGGAATGAGCAGTTCTTC	CASSPPPAGVRNEQFF
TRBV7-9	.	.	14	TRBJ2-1	TGTGCCAGCAGCTTCTTTAAGGGTTTAGGAGAGCAGTTCTTC	CASSFFKGLGEQFF
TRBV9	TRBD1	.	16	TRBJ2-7	TGCGCCAGCAGCCCCCGCGGTGGACAGGAGGAATACGAGCAGTACTTC	CASSPRGGQEEYEQYF
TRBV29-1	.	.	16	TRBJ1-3	TGCAGCGTTGAAGATCGGCAGGGGCGGTCTGGAAACACCATATATTTT	CSVEDRQGRSGNTIYF
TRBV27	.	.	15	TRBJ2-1	TGTGCCAGCAGTTTAGCCGGGAACTCCTACAATGAGCAGTTCTTC	CASSLAGNSYNEQFF
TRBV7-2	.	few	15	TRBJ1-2	TGTGCCAGCAGCTTAGCGGGTATGGGATCGGGTGGCTACACCTTC	CASSLAGMGSGGYTF